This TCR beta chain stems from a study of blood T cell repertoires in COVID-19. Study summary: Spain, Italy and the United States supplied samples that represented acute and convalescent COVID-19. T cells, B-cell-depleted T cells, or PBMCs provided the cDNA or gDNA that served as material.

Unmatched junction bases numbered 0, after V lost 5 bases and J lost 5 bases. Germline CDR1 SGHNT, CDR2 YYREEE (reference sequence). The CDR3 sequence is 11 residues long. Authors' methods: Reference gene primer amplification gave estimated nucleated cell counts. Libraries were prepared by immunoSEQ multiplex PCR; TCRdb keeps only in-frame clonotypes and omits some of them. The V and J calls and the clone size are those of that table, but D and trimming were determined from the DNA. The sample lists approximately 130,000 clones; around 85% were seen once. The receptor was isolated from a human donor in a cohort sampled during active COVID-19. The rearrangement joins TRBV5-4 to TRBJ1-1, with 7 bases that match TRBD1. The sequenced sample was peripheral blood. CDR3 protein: CASRQGTEAFF. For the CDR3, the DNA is TGTGCCAGCAGACAGGGGACTGAAGCTTTCTTT. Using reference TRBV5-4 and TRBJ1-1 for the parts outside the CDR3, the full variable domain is ETGVTQSPTHLIKTRGQQVTLRCSSQSGHNTVSWYQQALGQGPQFIFQYYREEENGRGNFPPRFSGLQFPNYSSELNVNALELDDSALYLCASRQGTEAFFGQGTRLTVV.